The source of this TCR beta chain is a study of blood T cell repertoires in COVID-19. V lost 1 base, J lost 6 bases, and 6 bases stayed unmatched. Germline V gene lookup returns CDR1 SGHTA and CDR2 FQGNSA. This CDR3 has 15 amino acids. TCRdb's table, derived via immunoSEQ multiplex PCR, lists solely in-frame clones and lacks some. The sample shows over 70,000 clones, around 85% of them seen only once. The sequencing sample was made of peripheral blood. The receptor's source is a man older than 75 with acute or convalescent COVID-19. The chain uses TRBV7-2 and TRBJ2-7; 10 bases match TRBD2. The CDR3 protein is CASSLDGTSAREQYF. CDR3 nucleotide sequence: TGTGCCAGCAGCTTAGATGGGACTAGCGCTCGCGAGCAGTACTTC.